This T cell receptor beta chain emerged from a study of blood T cell repertoires in COVID-19. Study in general: Collection of acute and convalescent COVID-19 samples took place in the United States, Italy and Spain. T cells, B-cell-depleted T cells, or PBMCs provided the cDNA or gDNA that served as material.

Produced via immunoSEQ multiplex PCR; TCRdb's table is partial and in-frame only. This sample has 200,000 to 250,000 clones; about 85% occur once, and the top ten carry approximately 6.3%. V trimming: 2 bases; J trimming: 5 bases; junction bases outside the gene matches: 16. The CDR3 is made up of 19 amino acids. Germline CDR1 is LGHNA and CDR2 is YNFKEQ. The chain couples TRBV4-2 to TRBJ2-1; 9 nucleotides match TRBD2. Sequencing was carried out using peripheral blood. This TCR came from a woman in her sixties with active or convalescent COVID-19. CDR3 region: CASSQPGGGGGASNNEQFF. CDR3 nucleotide sequence: TGTGCCAGCAGCCAACCAGGGGGTGGCGGGGGGGCTTCCAACAATGAGCAGTTCTTC.